This T cell receptor (beta chain) was recovered during a study of shared clonotypes between healthy human individuals (TCRdb year 2020). The study in broad terms: The cohort included three men and a couple of women between 18 and 49 years of age. For each donor, three plates each were used for CD4 naive and CD4 memory, two plates were used for CD8 naive, and one plate was used for CD8 memory. Blood TCR repertoires of five healthy adults were deeply sequenced to estimate repertoire size and the extent of clonotype sharing between individuals. Different laboratories and diverse techniques were used to prepare libraries and sequence TCR repertoires, to increase sequencing depth and limit assay-specific biases. Per donor, leukapheresis produced somewhere between about 0.8 and 9 billion PBMCs.

With regard to this clone: What antigen it recognizes has not been identified. Base qualities were left out, and no much larger clone turns up one base away.

Via the germline V gene (reference sequence), CDR1 is MNHNY and CDR2 SVGAGI. From its cysteine to its phenylalanine, the CDR3 spans 16 amino acids. Only the CDR3 part of the read is kept: 48 bases, read in frame from the first base. Trimming at the junction amounts to 7 bases on V and 0 bases on J, and the germline ends lie 16 bases apart. The donors were healthy, HIV-negative adults with no recently reported acute infections or vaccinations. Every donor was a Caucasian adult residing in Nashville, Tennessee, USA. CD4+ T cells were enriched by magnetic negative selection; naive cells were then positively selected on CD45RA, and the negative fraction formed the memory subset. After blood collection by leukapheresis, PBMCs were isolated using Ficoll-Histopaque density gradient centrifugation and then cryopreserved in the vapor phase of liquid nitrogen. Purity and quantity of every magnetically sorted T cell population were checked by analytical flow cytometry. From each sorted fraction, genomic DNA was isolated and quantified by UV absorbance on a Nanodrop 2000c.

Using the deep immunoSEQ assay, TCR CDR3 regions were amplified from genomic DNA by multiplex PCR. Extracted genomic DNA from each cell subset was spread evenly across all wells of several immunoSEQ 96-well plates, with each plate serving as a replicate. For sorted subsets, about 200 ng genomic DNA, equal to 30,000 or so T cell genomes, was loaded into each replicate PCR. The purified libraries were quantified using a Qubit 3.0 fluorometer, sized with a Bioanalyzer 2100, and then quantified again using the KAPA Library Quantification kit. Each immunoSEQ 96-well plate was sequenced on its own single-read 150-cycle Illumina NextSeq 550 flow cell. The paper's data handling went like this. Because the immunoSEQ output held only junctional sequences and lacked quality scores, the filtering could not match the filtering applied to full-length reads. Sequences were annotated with PyIR, a Python wrapper for IgBLAST v1.9, and V/J genes and CDR3 were assigned using IMGT germline references. Reads were removed for weak V/J assignments (E-value above 1e-6), missing CDR3, stop codons, out-of-frame junctions, or ambiguous translated residues. V3J clonotypes were defined by identical inferred V gene, J gene, and CDR3 amino acid sequence. The percentage overlap between two repertoires was calculated by dividing the number of shared unique clonotypes by the size of the smaller repertoire. RTK rarefaction, the Chao1 estimator, and Recon v2.1 estimates of unobserved clonotypes were used to assess repertoire richness. OLGA was used to compute generation probabilities for all TCRbeta clonotypes that the gDNA method yielded from a handful of donors. TCRdb carries this immuneACCESS record with in-frame sequences only. Its versions omit some clonotypes, under half of them owing to an unresolved V gene in the studies checked, with the rest unexplained. V and J calls plus clone size are reproduced from that table; the DNA served to infer D and trimming. The sample profile shows 2.5 million or so clones; around 90% of them were found once. The ten largest clones represent around 0.14% of the sample.

Study-wide conclusions, independent of this receptor: Pairwise subsampling indicated that sequencing depth was expected to affect the degree of clonotype sharing among donors. Even with the large sequencing depth, rarefaction of the sorted-subset datasets indicated that sequencing was incomplete. Sampling was restricted to blood, and TCR repertoires in tissues likely differ from the TCR repertoires found in blood. Because the study included only a small number of donors, the genetic and exposure-history diversity represented was limited. Naive subsets generally had larger estimated clonotype richness than memory subsets. Compared with non-shared clonotypes, the clonotypes found in all four sorted-subset donors had higher generation probabilities. Around 5% of naive CD4, roughly 3.5% of naive CD8, approximately 2.2% of memory CD4, and less than 0.45% of memory CD8 clonotypes were shared across four donors.

This TCR derives from a man aged 18 to 29 in good health. The sample comprised naive CD4+ T cells sorted from blood. The cell subset or site label on this specimen signifies: CD45RA+ positively selected. The chain is encoded by TRBV6-6 joined to TRBJ2-1; TRBD2 could be the D gene, as 6 bases match. The CDR3 region reads CASTSRAGLSYNEQFF. Here is the DNA: TGTGCCAGCACCTCGCGAGCGGGCCTCTCCTACAATGAGCAGTTCTTC.